One sample yielded the 26 T cell receptor beta chains listed below, sequenced in a study of blood T cell repertoires in COVID-19. Profiled with immunoSEQ multiplex PCR; TCRdb holds only in-frame clones, not every one. The sample has about 160,000 clones; around 80% are singletons. Sequenced sample: PBMCs or T cells enriched from blood (not recorded which). These receptors were taken from a woman between 55 and 75 years old who had recovered from COVID-19.

This chain links TRBV3-1 (or the pseudogene TRBV3-2) with TRBJ2-5; 10 bases are shared with TRBD2. The CDR3 extends over 14 amino acids. The germline gives CDR1 LGHDT, CDR2 YNNKEL (reference sequence). V lost 7 bases to trimming and J lost 2 bases; unmatched junction nucleotides: 4. CDR3 coding DNA: TGTGCCAGCAATTCAGCGGGGGGGCAAGAGACCCAGTACTTC. Its protein is CASNSAGGQETQYF.

The chain couples TRBV30 to TRBJ1-2; no clear D. This CDR3 is built from 12 residues. The V and J ends lost 0 bases and 4 bases respectively, with 6 bases between them. Germline values: CDR1 GTSNPN, CDR2 SVGIG (reference sequence). CDR3 sequence: CAWSVWSYGYTF. DNA of the CDR3: TGTGCCTGGAGTGTGTGGAGCTATGGCTACACCTTC.

The chain employs TRBV10-2 and TRBJ1-1, with 8 bases fitting TRBD1. Trimming took 6 bases from V and 4 from J; bases not matched to a gene: 4. The CDR3 length is 13 residues. Germline CDR1 reads WSHSY; CDR2 reads SAAADI. The CDR3 DNA is TGCGCCAGCAGGACAACAGGGGGCACTGAAGCTTTCTTT. Translating gives CASRTTGGTEAFF.

The chain carries TRBV29-1 and TRBJ1-1, with no clear D. Trimming pared 4 bases from V and 0 bases from J, leaving 9 bases between. The germline V gene encodes CDR1 SQVTM and CDR2 ANQGSEA. This CDR3 is built from 13 residues. This CDR3 reads CSVVSVMNTEAFF. The CDR3 DNA sequence: TGCAGCGTTGTGTCAGTCATGAACACTGAAGCTTTCTTT.

The chain links TRBV4-1 to TRBJ1-6; tentatively, D is TRBD1 (6 bases). The V gene's germline CDR1 is MGHRA and CDR2 YSYEKL. V shed 0 bases and J shed 10 bases, with 13 bases lying between them. CDR3 size: 15 residues. The CDR3 protein is CASSQDSLTGSPLHF. Written as DNA, the CDR3 is TGCGCCAGCAGCCAAGATAGTCTGACAGGATCACCCCTCCACTTT.

The V gene is TRBV11-3, the J gene TRBJ2-1; D is possibly TRBD1 (7 bases). The CDR3 has 15 residues. V gave up 1 base and J gave up 8 bases, with 15 bases separating them. The germline CDR1 and CDR2 sequences are SGHNT and YENEEA. In nucleotides, the CDR3 is TGTGCCAGCAGCTTAGGCGGAGGGGGCAAGGATGAGCAGTTCTTC. This translates into CASSLGGGGKDEQFF.

This sequence joins TRBV27 and TRBJ1-1; D uncertain. Germline-derived CDR1 and CDR2 are MNHEY and SMNVEV (reference sequence). This CDR3 contains 13 residues. Trimming cost V 5 bases and J 1 base, with 8 bases left between them. CDR3 nucleotides: TGTGCCAGCAGTGCTGAAGCGAACACTGAAGCTTTCTTT. Translating gives CASSAEANTEAFF.

The rearrangement uses TRBV18 and TRBJ1-1, with D hard to call. The CDR3 sequence is 13 residues long. Trimming left V 3 bases short and J 10 bases short, with 15 bases between. CDR1 and CDR2 (germline): KGHSH, LQKENI. Written as DNA, the CDR3 is TGTGCCAGCTCACCTAACTACCAGGAGGCAGCTTTCTTT. Its translation is CASSPNYQEAAFF.

V is TRBV25-1 and J is TRBJ2-7; D is perhaps TRBD1 (6 bases). CDR3 length: 14 residues. V was trimmed by 3 bases and J by 4 bases, leaving 13 bases between them. CDR1 MGHDK and CDR2 SYGVNS come from the germline V gene. CDR3 sequence reads: CASSDSGVLYEQYF. CDR3 bases: TGTGCCAGCAGTGACTCAGGGGTGCTGTACGAGCAGTACTTC.

V gene TRBV7-9 combines with J gene TRBJ2-1; D might be TRBD1 (6 bases). Looked up from germline, CDR1 is SEHNR and CDR2 is FQNEAQ (reference sequence). V lost 4 bases to trimming and J lost 7 bases, with 23 bases between them. There are 17 residues in the CDR3. The CDR3 DNA is TGTGCCAGCAGCTCCTTTCCCGGGACACGAGAGGGGAATGAGCAGTTCTTC. It is translated as CASSSFPGTREGNEQFF.

The chain joins TRBV6-5 to TRBJ2-5, with 10 bases identical to TRBD2. The V and J ends lost 10 bases and 3 bases, in that order; junction bases with no gene match: 8. Germline lookup yields CDR1 MNHEY and CDR2 SVGAGI. The CDR3 loop spans 14 amino acids. DNA for the CDR3: TGTGCCACCAAATTAGGACTAGCGGAAGAGACCCAGTACTTC. Its protein product is CATKLGLAEETQYF.

The chain links TRBV19 to TRBJ2-2; 10 bases fit TRBD2. Germline V CDR1 and CDR2: LNHDA, SQIVND (reference sequence). This CDR3 has 18 residues. The junction had 9 bases not matched to a gene; V was cut back by 1 base and J by 4 bases. The CDR3, as DNA: TGTGCCAGTAGTATAGGGGCGAGCGGGGGGGCCATCACCGGGGAGCTGTTTTTT. Protein: CASSIGASGGAITGELFF.

V is TRBV28 and J is TRBJ1-1; the match to TRBD1 covers 7 bases. Trimming removed 5 bases from V and 3 bases from J; junction bases left unmatched: 9. The length of the CDR3 is 15 residues. CDR1 is MDHEN, CDR2 SYDVKM, per germline. CDR3 amino acids: CASSPIRGSHTEAFF. The CDR3 nucleotides are TGTGCCAGCAGTCCAATCAGGGGGTCCCACACTGAAGCTTTCTTT.

CDR3 sequence: CASSEHTLGPKNIQYF. The DNA of the CDR3 is TGTGCCAGCAGTGAACACACACTAGGTCCCAAAAACATTCAGTACTTC. The chain combines TRBV6-1 with TRBJ2-4; maybe TRBD2 (5 bases). This CDR3 has 16 amino acids. The germline V gene has CDR1 MNHNS and CDR2 SASEGT. Deletions cut 2 bases from V and 2 bases from J, with 13 bases between.

The chain combines TRBV15 with TRBJ1-6; the match to TRBD1 covers 7 bases. The CDR3 runs to 13 residues. The germline gives CDR1 LNHNV, CDR2 YYDKDF (reference sequence). V lost 7 bases, J lost 10 bases, and 7 bases stayed unmatched. The CDR3 here is CATKTGDQSPLHF. The CDR3 region has the DNA TGTGCCACCAAAACAGGGGATCAATCACCCCTCCACTTT. The full variable domain, rest sourced from reference TRBV15 and TRBJ1-6, is DAMVIQNPRYQVTQFGKPVTLSCSQTLNHNVMYWYQQKSSQAPKLLFHYYDKDFNNEADTPDNFQSRRPNTSFCFLDIRSPGLGDTAMYLCATKTGDQSPLHFGNGTRLTVT.

This sequence joins TRBV16 and TRBJ2-7; 7 bases agree with TRBD1. Germline values: CDR1 KGHSY, CDR2 FQNENV. With 4 bases clipped from V and 3 bases from J, the junction kept 6 bases outside the gene matches. This CDR3 spans 14 amino acids. The DNA of the CDR3 is TGTGCCAGCAGCCCGAGGGGGCCCAGCTACGAGCAGTACTTC. This codes for CASSPRGPSYEQYF.

The rearrangement uses TRBV2 and TRBJ2-7, with 8 nucleotides matching TRBD1. The germline V gene encodes CDR1 SNHLY and CDR2 FYNNEI. V gave up 6 bases and J gave up 3 bases; unmatched junction bases: 7. CDR3 length: 14 amino acids. The CDR3 is CASRPGTGVYEQYF. The CDR3 DNA reads TGTGCCAGCAGGCCTGGGACAGGCGTCTACGAGCAGTACTTC.

V usage is TRBV7-8 and J usage is TRBJ1-4; D is perhaps TRBD1 (5 bases). Germline values: CDR1 SGHVS, CDR2 FQNEAQ. This CDR3 has 15 residues. The V end lost 1 base, the J end lost 8 bases, and 14 bases lay between the germline ends. CDR3 DNA: TGTGCCAGCAGCTTAGTCTCAGGGAAGGGGGAAAAACTGTTTTTT. Its protein is CASSLVSGKGEKLFF.

This chain connects TRBV12-5 to TRBJ1-1; tentative D call: TRBD1 (5 bases). The CDR3 sequence is 21 residues long. Trimming stripped 2 bases from V and 0 bases from J, with 28 bases between. From germline, CDR1 is LGHNT and CDR2 FRNRAP. The CDR3 reads CASGLSTFVGKVGGLNTEAFF. The DNA of the CDR3 is TGTGCTAGTGGTTTGTCCACATTTGTTGGTAAGGTCGGGGGGTTGAACACTGAAGCTTTCTTT. Full variable domain (rest looked up from reference TRBV12-5 and TRBJ1-1): DARVTQTPRHKVTEMGQEVTMRCQPILGHNTVFWYRQTMMQGLELLAYFRNRAPLDDSGMPKDRFSAEMPDATLATLKIQPSEPRDSAVYFCASGLSTFVGKVGGLNTEAFFGQGTRLTVV.

The CDR3 loop is CASSLDPSTGGAGGYTF. CDR3 coding DNA: TGCGCCAGCAGCTTGGACCCATCGACAGGGGGCGCGGGGGGCTACACCTTC. The chain joins TRBV5-1 to TRBJ1-2; the match to TRBD1 covers 10 bases. The CDR3 covers 17 residues. Germline CDR1 reads SGHRS; CDR2 reads YFSETQ. The trim removed 0 bases at V and 8 bases at J, leaving 13 bases unmatched.

This chain joins TRBV5-4 and TRBJ2-3; D may be TRBD2 (7 bases). CDR3 length: 14 residues. Germline assignment: CDR1 SGHNT and CDR2 YYREEE (reference sequence). Trimming removed 2 bases at V and 4 bases at J, with 11 bases between. The CDR3 coding sequence is TGTGCCAGCAGCTTTGGGGGGGCGGCAGATACGCAGTATTTT. Amino acid sequence: CASSFGGAADTQYF. The full variable domain, with the rest looked up from reference TRBV5-4 and TRBJ2-3, is ETGVTQSPTHLIKTRGQQVTLRCSSQSGHNTVSWYQQALGQGPQFIFQYYREEENGRGNFPPRFSGLQFPNYSSELNVNALELDDSALYLCASSFGGAADTQYFGPGTRLTVL.

This chain links TRBV27 with TRBJ1-4; tentative D call: TRBD1 (6 bases). V shed 5 bases and J shed 8 bases, with 18 bases lying between them. Germline V lookup: CDR1 MNHEY, CDR2 SMNVEV (reference sequence). There are 15 residues in the CDR3. The CDR3 DNA is TGTGCCAGCAGTCTTAACTCCGGGGGGCGCGAAAAACTGTTTTTT. It is translated as CASSLNSGGREKLFF.

The chain carries TRBV4-2 and TRBJ1-2; D perhaps matches TRBD1 (6 bases). Looked up from germline, CDR1 is LGHNA and CDR2 is YNFKEQ. V was shortened by 1 base and J by 6 bases, with 12 bases between the two germline ends. This CDR3 is built from 14 residues. The CDR3 bases are TGTGCCAGCAGCCAAGTCGGGACATACAATGGCTACACCTTC. This gives the protein CASSQVGTYNGYTF.

The J gene is TRBJ1-2, the V gene TRBV11-2; D remains unclear. The ends were cut back, 0 bases at V and 3 bases at J, with 14 bases in the middle. The CDR3 runs to 16 residues. Per the germline V gene, CDR1 is SGHAT and CDR2 is FQNNGV. The CDR3 spells CASSLDQFPGYYGYTF. As DNA, the CDR3 is TGTGCCAGCAGCTTAGATCAGTTCCCGGGTTACTATGGCTACACCTTC.

This rearrangement joins TRBV2 to TRBJ1-5, with TRBD1 matching 11 bases. This CDR3 is 16 amino acids long. V lost 4 bases, J lost 2 bases, and 4 bases stayed unmatched. Germline-derived CDR1 and CDR2 are SNHLY and FYNNEI. This CDR3 reads CASSGWDRGGNQPQHF. The DNA of the CDR3 is TGTGCCAGCAGTGGTTGGGACAGGGGGGGCAATCAGCCCCAGCATTTT. Looking up the rest from reference TRBV2 and TRBJ1-5 gives the full variable domain: EPEVTQTPSHQVTQMGQEVILRCVPISNHLYFYWYRQILGQKVEFLVSFYNNEISEKSEIFDDQFSVERPDGSNFTLKIRSTKLEDSAMYFCASSGWDRGGNQPQHFGDGTRLSIL.

V is TRBV6-6 and J is TRBJ1-2; D not resolved. This CDR3 region has 11 residues. Per the germline V gene, CDR1 is MNHNY and CDR2 is SVGAGI (reference sequence). The V end lost 8 bases, the J end lost 6 bases, and 10 bases lay between the germline ends. CDR3 in DNA: TGTGCCAGCGGGAGCCAGCATGGCTACACCTTC. Its protein product is CASGSQHGYTF.